This T cell receptor (beta chain) was profiled in a study of blood T cell repertoires in COVID-19 (dated by TCRdb to 2018 to 2021). In the study overall: The collaborator samples originated in the United States, Italy and Spain and spanned the acute and convalescent phases of COVID-19. The repertoires were released in a freely available public database intended as a resource for research on the immune response to SARS-CoV-2. The sample metadata nearly always contained a de-identified subject ID, COVID-19 status, age in years and sex. The material from the prospective study consisted of cDNA or gDNA derived from T cells, B-cell-depleted T cells, or PBMCs. The dataset comprised deeply sampled blood TCRbeta repertoires from subjects exposed to, actively infected with, or recovered from COVID-19. The samples were drawn from two sources: the first 160 participants of the ongoing ImmuneRACE study, and 950 to 1,500 subjects contributed by 6 global collaborators. HLA class I and class II types, where available, came from metadata supplied by the sample provider rather than from assay-based typing. Summary of the overall study and its limitations: How much clinical and demographic metadata was included differed by source and by participant, and the metadata was provided uncurated.

The immunoSEQ Assay, a bias-controlled multiplex PCR, was used to amplify TCRbeta CDR3 regions from genomic DNA. From the authors' description of their analysis: The number of nucleated cells in each sample was estimated by amplification of reference gene primers within the assay. To quantify the absolute abundance of each unique TCRbeta CDR3 rearrangement, sequence reads were collapsed and filtered. For each sample, productive Simpson clonality was calculated by taking the square root of Simpson's diversity index across productive rearrangements. As stored in TCRdb, this immuneACCESS dataset retains in-frame rearrangements with V and J assigned. A fraction of the clones does not appear; measured against another copy, unresolved V genes explain less than half of the discrepancy, and the remainder lacks a known reason. The V and J calls and clone size were taken over from that table, and D and trimming were inferred from the DNA. Present in this sample are roughly 100,000 clones, roughly 90% of which were seen just once. The top ten hold roughly 18% of the sample.

Collaborating institutions collected whole blood in K2EDTA tubes following their own protocols. For TCRbeta analysis, collaborator samples were shipped as frozen whole blood, as isolated PBMCs, or as DNA extracted from either sample type. Including the terminal cysteine and phenylalanine, the CDR3 comprises 15 residues. Only CDR3 DNA is held: 45 bases, read in frame from base 1. Ends trimmed: V by 6 bases, J by 2 bases; bases unmatched to a gene: 8. The germline V gene gives CDR1 as MNHEY and CDR2 as SVGEGT. Concerning this clone itself: It has no known antigen specificity. Per-base qualities were not stored, and no clone one base away is much larger.

The sample comprised peripheral blood. This TCR was sampled from a woman aged 80 or over in a cohort sampled during active COVID-19. The rearrangement joined TRBV6-2 or TRBV6-3 to TRBJ2-7, and 9 junction bases match TRBD1. CDR3 sequence: CASSRQGVRPYEQYF. The DNA reads TGTGCCAGCAGCCGACAGGGGGTTAGGCCCTACGAGCAGTACTTC.